Sequencing of this T cell receptor beta chain was carried out in a study of sequential checkpoint blockade in melanoma. Looking at the study overall: Randomization was 1:1 between first-line nivolumab→ipilimumab and ipilimumab→nivolumab.

CDR1 and CDR2 (germline): LNHDA, SQIVND (reference sequence). This CDR3 has 17 residues. V was pared by 0 bases and J by 0 bases, with 7 bases of the junction left unmatched. Repertoires were generated with immunoSEQ multiplex PCR, while TCRdb's copy carries only in-frame clones and drops some. The table shows over 10,000 clones, with roughly 81% occurring only once. The sample's treatment: randomized to nivolumab then ipilimumab (arm A) or the reverse (arm B). From thawed PBMCs, live CD3+CD8+ cells negative for CD19 and CD56 were sorted. The source of this sequence is a human donor with melanoma. Here the sequenced sample was CD8+ T cells sorted from blood (inferred from file names), taken from a patient given nivolumab and ipilimumab in sequence. The chain couples TRBV19 to TRBJ1-2; 7 bases are a match to TRBD1. CDR3 nucleotides: TGTGCCAGTAGTATAGATCACAGGGGAACAGCTAACTATGGCTACACCTTC. Amino acid sequence: CASSIDHRGTANYGYTF.